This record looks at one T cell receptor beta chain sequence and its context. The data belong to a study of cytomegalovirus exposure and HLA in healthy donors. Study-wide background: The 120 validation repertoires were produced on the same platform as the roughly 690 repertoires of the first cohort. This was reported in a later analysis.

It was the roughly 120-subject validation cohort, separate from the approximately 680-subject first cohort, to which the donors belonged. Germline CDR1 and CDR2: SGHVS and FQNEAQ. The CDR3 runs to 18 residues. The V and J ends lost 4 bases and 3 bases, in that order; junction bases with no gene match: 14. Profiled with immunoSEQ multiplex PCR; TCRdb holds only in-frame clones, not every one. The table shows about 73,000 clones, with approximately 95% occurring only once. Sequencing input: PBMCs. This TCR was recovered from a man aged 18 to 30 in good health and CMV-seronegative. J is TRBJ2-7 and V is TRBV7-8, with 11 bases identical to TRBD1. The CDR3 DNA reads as TGTGCCAGCAGCTCCCTAATCAAACCGGGACAGGGGGTCTACGAGCAGTACTTC. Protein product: CASSSLIKPGQGVYEQYF.